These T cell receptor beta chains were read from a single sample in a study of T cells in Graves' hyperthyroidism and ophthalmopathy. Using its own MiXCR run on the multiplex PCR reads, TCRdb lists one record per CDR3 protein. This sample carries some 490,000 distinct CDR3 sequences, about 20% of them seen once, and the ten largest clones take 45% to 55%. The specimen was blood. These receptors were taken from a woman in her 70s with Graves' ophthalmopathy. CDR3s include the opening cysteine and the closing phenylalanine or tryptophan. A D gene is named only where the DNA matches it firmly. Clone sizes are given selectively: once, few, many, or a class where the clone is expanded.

TGCAGCGCAACCATCAGGGGACAAACACTATATACGCAGTATTTT | CSATIRGQTLYTQYF | TRBV29-1 | NA | TRBJ2-3 | NA
TGTGCCAGCAGCTCGGGAACGGGGGTCGGGGAAGAGACCCAGTACTTC | CASSSGTGVGEETQYF | TRBV7-8 | NA | TRBJ2-5 | NA
TGTGCCAGCAGTTTATGGGGGCAGGGCACAGATACGCAGTATTTT | CASSLWGQGTDTQYF | TRBV12-3/TRBV12-4 | NA | TRBJ2-3 | NA
TGTGCCAGCAGTTTGACTAGCGGAGCTGGGGGGGAGCTGTTTTTT | CASSLTSGAGGELFF | TRBV27 | few | TRBJ2-2 | TRBD2
TGTGCCATCAGTGAGTTGAGTTCGAATGAGCAGTTCTTC | CAISELSSNEQFF | TRBV10-3 | few | TRBJ2-1 | NA
TGTGCCAGTAAAGTGCAGGGAAGGATTAATGAAAAACTGTTTTTT | CASKVQGRINEKLFF | TRBV28 | many | TRBJ1-4 | NA
TGCGCCAGCAGCTTGGGGTGGGGGACTAGCGGGGACAATGAGCAGTTCTTC | CASSLGWGTSGDNEQFF | TRBV5-1 | NA | TRBJ2-1 | TRBD2
TGTGCCAGCAGCACTGGAGCCCGAACCGGGGAGCTGTTTTTT | CASSTGARTGELFF | TRBV12-3/TRBV12-4 | NA | TRBJ2-2 | NA
TGTGCCAGCAGTTACCGGACAGGGACCCTTGGCACTGAAGCTTTCTTT | CASSYRTGTLGTEAFF | TRBV6-2/TRBV6-3 | NA | TRBJ1-1 | TRBD1
TGTGCCAGCAGCTTGGGACTAGTGGGAGAGACCCAGTACTTC | CASSLGLVGETQYF | TRBV7-9 | NA | TRBJ2-5 | TRBD2
TGTGCCAGCAGCTTAGCGGACCAGCAGTACTTC | CASSLADQQYF | TRBV7-8 | many | TRBJ2-7 | NA
TGTGCCAGCAGCTTAGGTAGGAGTTACTACGAGCAGTACTTC | CASSLGRSYYEQYF | TRBV7-2 | few | TRBJ2-7 | NA
TGCAGCGTTAGGGCCGGGTCAACCTACGAGCAGTACTTC | CSVRAGSTYEQYF | TRBV29-1 | many | TRBJ2-7 | NA
TGTGCCAGCAGCTCCAGGACTACTGTCTACAATGAGCAGTTCTTC | CASSSRTTVYNEQFF | TRBV7-2 | NA | TRBJ2-1 | NA
TGCGCCAGCAGCCAGAAAGCGGCCAGCTCCTACAATGAGCAGTTCTTC | CASSQKAASSYNEQFF | TRBV4-1 | few | TRBJ2-1 | NA
TGTGCCAGCAGCCAACCGTGGACAGGGTACCAAGAGACCCAGTACTTC | CASSQPWTGYQETQYF | TRBV3-1 | NA | TRBJ2-5 | TRBD1
TGTGCCAGCACCGGTCTCTACGGCTACACCTTC | CASTGLYGYTF | TRBV12-3/TRBV12-4 | many | TRBJ1-2 | NA
TGTGCCAGCTCACCACGACAGGTCCTCTCCTACGGGCAGTACTTC | CASSPRQVLSYGQYF | TRBV18 | once | TRBJ2-7 | NA
TGCGCCAGCAGTCCTGGACTGCTCTCCTACAATGAGCAGTTCTTC | CASSPGLLSYNEQFF | TRBV5-1 | few | TRBJ2-1 | NA
TGTGCTAGTGGTTACCCCGGACGGTCAAACTATGGCTACACCTTC | CASGYPGRSNYGYTF | TRBV12-5 | NA | TRBJ1-2 | NA
TGCAGTGCTAGAGAACAGGGGGCCGGCAACTATGGCTACACCTTC | CSAREQGAGNYGYTF | TRBV20-1 | many | TRBJ1-2 | TRBD1
TGTGCCACCTCCTGGACTAGCGGGAGCTACGAGCAGTACTTC | CATSWTSGSYEQYF | TRBV27 | NA | TRBJ2-7 | TRBD2
TGTGCCAGCAGAATAGGGTGGACAGCTCAAAACACTGAAGCTTTCTTT | CASRIGWTAQNTEAFF | TRBV7-2 | NA | TRBJ1-1 | NA
TGTGCCAGCAGCCCAGCGGGGCTCATCAATGAGCAGTTCTTC | CASSPAGLINEQFF | TRBV28 | many | TRBJ2-1 | TRBD2
TGTGCCAGCAGTGGATACAGCGAGACTAGCAGATACAATGAGCAGTTCTTC | CASSGYSETSRYNEQFF | TRBV6-1 | few | TRBJ2-1 | TRBD2
TGTGCCAGCAGCCGTCTAGCGGGAGGGCCCGGGGAGCTGTTTTTT | CASSRLAGGPGELFF | TRBV7-6 | NA | TRBJ2-2 | TRBD2
TGCGCCAGCAGCCACGGGACAGGGAGGACCGGGGAGCTGTTTTTT | CASSHGTGRTGELFF | TRBV5-1 | many | TRBJ2-2 | TRBD1
TGTGCCAGCAGCTTAGGTGGGGCAGGGGAAGATCAGCCCCAGCATTTT | CASSLGGAGEDQPQHF | TRBV7-9 | few | TRBJ1-5 | NA
TGTGCCAGCAGCTTAGGGGCAGCGAACACTGAAGCTTTCTTT | CASSLGAANTEAFF | TRBV12-3/TRBV12-4 | many | TRBJ1-1 | NA
TGTGCCACCAAATGGACAGAGGGGTCCTCCCCTTCCTACGAGCAGTACTTC | CATKWTEGSSPSYEQYF | TRBV24-1 | NA | TRBJ2-7 | NA
TGTGCCATCAGCGGACAGGGCAGCACAGATACGCAGTATTTT | CAISGQGSTDTQYF | TRBV10-3 | many | TRBJ2-3 | TRBD1
TGTGCCTGGAGTAGGAAAGTTACAGATACGCAGTATTTT | CAWSRKVTDTQYF | TRBV30 | few | TRBJ2-3 | NA
TGCAGTGCTAGAGAATGGACAATAGAGTCGGCTTTCTTT | CSAREWTIESAFF | TRBV20-1 | NA | TRBJ1-1 | NA
TGTGCCAGCAGCTTCTACTCAGTCGGCGGGGAGCAGTACTTC | CASSFYSVGGEQYF | TRBV7-9 | many | TRBJ2-7 | NA
TGTGCCAGCCAACTGATCACAGATACGCAGTATTTT | CASQLITDTQYF | TRBV12-3/TRBV12-4 | few | TRBJ2-3 | NA
TGTGCCAGCTCCGATGGGGGGAGTTTAAGAGATACGCAGTATTTT | CASSDGGSLRDTQYF | TRBV7-9 | NA | TRBJ2-3 | NA
TGTGCCAGCAGCTTTAAAGCGGGAGGGTACAATGAGCAGTTCTTC | CASSFKAGGYNEQFF | TRBV7-2 | NA | TRBJ2-1 | TRBD2
TGCGCCAGCAGCTACGGACAGGGTGGATATGAAAAACTGTTTTTT | CASSYGQGGYEKLFF | TRBV5-1 | few | TRBJ1-4 | TRBD1
TGTGCCAGCAGCCTCGGGACTAGATATGAGCAGTTCTTC | CASSLGTRYEQFF | TRBV7-9 | NA | TRBJ2-1 | TRBD2
TGTGCCAGCAGTCCTCTCTTAAGGCCGAACACTGAAGCTTTCTTT | CASSPLLRPNTEAFF | TRBV14 | NA | TRBJ1-1 | NA
TGTGCCAGCACCCCACACACCAACACCGGGGAGCTGTTTTTT | CASTPHTNTGELFF | TRBV2 | NA | TRBJ2-2 | NA